This T cell receptor beta chain was sequenced during a study of regulatory T cells in long-lasting Graves disease (dated by TCRdb to the early 2020s). Regarding the complete study: Antithyroid drugs had been taken for less than 3 months by newly diagnosed Graves' disease patients. Patients with persistent Graves' disease were compared with patients with newly diagnosed Graves' disease using TCR sequencing and RNA sequencing of peripheral blood. The study was conducted in China and was registered as a clinical trial. A total of roughly 33 samples underwent TCR sequencing: around 13 from persistent and roughly 20 from newly diagnosed Graves' disease patients.

In light of the paper, this sample's time point label describes: newly diagnosed GD, antithyroid drugs for less than 3 months. For both TCR sequencing and RNA sequencing, RNA was extracted from PBMCs in TRIzol. The diagnosis of Graves' disease was made according to American Thyroid Association guidelines. Patients for the study were recruited at an endocrinology department in Xi'an, China. Each patient gave about 8.1 milliliters of peripheral blood, collected in an EDTA anticoagulant tube. Ficoll Paque Plus density gradient separation was used to isolate PBMCs, and no additional T cell sorting was done. RNA quality was checked with an Agilent 2100 Bioanalyzer and agarose gel, and concentration with a NanoDrop 2000. Regarding this clonotype: The antigen it recognizes is unknown. No base qualities exist here, and no much larger clone lies one base off it.

Libraries were made using multiplex PCR. The listed sequencing device is Illumina HiSeq 4000. To build TCR beta libraries, CDR3 regions were amplified by Arm-PCR using iRepertoire HTBI primers. PCR products were gel purified before sequencing. In the original analysis: A total of 62 TRBV and 14 TRBJ segments were identified across samples and were used for gene usage analysis of CDR3 amino acid clonotypes. Filtered high-quality paired reads were merged into contigs using COPE and FqMerger. BLAST was used to align contigs to IMGT TRBV, TRBD and TRBJ reference genes, with CDR3 defined following IMGT. Any clonotype with a frequency above 0.1% was classified as a highly expanded clone. Shannon entropy served as the measure of repertoire diversity, while the Gini coefficient captured V-J evenness. Clonotypes shared by more than one individual were considered public. TCRdb redid the processing of the public reads, applying fastp at Q25 and MiXCR, and retained in-frame beta chains. Each record represents a unique CDR3 protein, reported with the most common genes and DNA among its rows. The V and J calls here are based on TCRdb, not the publication. Within this sample are roughly 420,000 distinct CDR3 sequences, with about 17% of them counted one time only. 20% to 25% of the sample belongs to the ten largest clones.

Here is what the overall study found, with its caveats: Only the TCR beta chain was sequenced and analyzed. Preferential use of TRBV28, TRBJ1-2 and TRBJ2-5 was observed in persistent disease, whereas TRBV20-1 and TRBJ2-1 were favored in newly diagnosed disease. Patients with persistent disease shared more public clonotypes (approximately 2,500) than newly diagnosed patients did (966). Peripheral blood alone was examined, since thyroid tissue, which constituted the primary lesion, could not be accessed. The small sample size was acknowledged by the authors as a limitation that may reduce accuracy. Lower TCR Shannon entropy and fewer highly expanded clones were observed in persistent Graves' disease patients than in newly diagnosed patients, which suggested clonal expansion.

The cysteine opens and the phenylalanine closes a CDR3 of 12 amino acids. Kept here is only the CDR3 DNA, which spans 36 bases and is read in frame from base 1. Trimming costs V 4 bases and J 7 bases, and their ends lie 11 bases apart. From a lookup of the germline V gene, CDR1 and CDR2 are MDHEN and SYDVKM. These same data were also listed under a study on T cells in Graves' hyperthyroidism and ophthalmopathy. The second publication reports: Stable Graves' hyperthyroidism was defined as the absence of progression to ophthalmopathy over 18 months of follow-up. The hyperthyroidism patients were between 18 and 65 years old and newly diagnosed, with a disease duration of less than 2 months. Any patient with an uncontrolled infection, another autoimmune disease, pregnancy or lactation was excluded. Diagnoses were based on clinical symptoms, serum thyroxine and TRAb, thyroid ultrasound and orbital computed tomography. For the first round of RT-PCR on the TCR CDR3, the HTBI primer set was used together with the Qiagen OneStep RT-PCR kit. Blood samples also contained most of the expanded thyroid clonotypes (frequency above 0.001), which suggests that blood repertoires may reflect thyroid immune responses. In cross-validation, a model built on a 13 V-J signature told ophthalmopathy apart from stable hyperthyroidism with 87.88% sensitivity and around 81% specificity, and in testing the same model reached 80%/75%. In validation, the model predicted progression to ophthalmopathy with 55% to 71% sensitivity and 72% to 75% specificity, a median of 6.5 months before onset. A discovery cohort of roughly 100 patients, roughly 45 with Graves' ophthalmopathy and about 60 with stable Graves' hyperthyroidism, was used to find distinguishing TCR V-J signatures. Prospective prediction of ophthalmopathy was tested in an independent validation cohort of fewer than 20 hyperthyroidism patients and 15 to 17 patients who later progressed to ophthalmopathy. The 100 or so discovery patients were randomly divided into training and test sets at a 7:3 ratio. In addition, the study compared T-cell repertoires in thyroid tissue and in blood from roughly six Graves' hyperthyroidism patients. Following sampling, methimazole starting at 30 mg daily was given to hyperthyroidism patients, and high-dose intravenous methylprednisolone was given to ophthalmopathy patients. Libraries were constructed in a second round of multiplex PCR, after which size selection and purification were carried out. Sequencing of the libraries was done on an Illumina HiSeq2000 using paired-end 100 bp reads. SOAPnuke was used to process the raw data, with reads discarded if the reads contained adapters or uncalled bases, had a mean Phred below 15, or lacked an exact constant-primer or identifier match. High-quality paired reads were merged using COPE v1.2.5, and each unique nucleotide sequence was defined as a clonotype. MiTCR v1.1 was used to align the clonotypes against IMGT TRBV, TRBD and TRBJ reference segments. Analysis was restricted to V-J combinations with a frequency above 0.0001, which covered approximately 99% of repertoires. A TCS score was defined as the ratio of F50 (clonal expansion) to E x V (chaos), with BLOSUM62-based TCRdist applied between CDR3 peptides within each V-J. Welch's t-statistics and random forest reduced fewer than 600 V-J features to 10 to 15, which were used in a naive Bayes classifier (R e1071). Sample size was not statistically predetermined, and blinding of investigators to group allocation was not performed. According to the paper, TCR Vbeta CDR3 sequencing was carried out on 135 peripheral blood samples, which came from fewer than 50 ophthalmopathy, under 85 hyperthyroidism and about 17 progressor patients.

The sequence joins TRBV28 to TRBJ2-7; no D gene call is confident. The receptor was derived from a woman between 18 and 29 years old with Graves disease. Donor details come from another sample of the same person, matched by shared clones. Sequenced material: peripheral blood mononuclear cells (PBMCs), taken at new diagnosis, from a patient treated with antithyroid drugs. The nucleotides read TGTGCCAGCAGTTCCCCTCTTTGGGAGCAGTACTTC. It codes for CASSSPLWEQYF.